This TCR beta chain is drawn from a study of cytomegalovirus exposure and HLA in healthy donors. The primer mix had 60 Vbeta and 13 Jbeta primers. Measured with immunoSEQ multiplex PCR; TCRdb has only the in-frame clones, and not every one. The sample includes 200,000 or so clones, more than 70% of them seen just once. The origin of this receptor is a human donor in good health. The source material was PBMCs.

CDR3 region: CASSPSQLAKETQYF. CDR3 DNA: TGTGCCAGCTCACCATCACAGTTGGCTAAAGAGACCCAGTACTTC. The chain combines TRBV18 with TRBJ2-5; D not certain. V lost 2 bases and J 3 bases, leaving 13 bases between the germline ends. Germline CDR1 KGHSH, CDR2 LQKENI. The CDR3 is 15 amino acids.